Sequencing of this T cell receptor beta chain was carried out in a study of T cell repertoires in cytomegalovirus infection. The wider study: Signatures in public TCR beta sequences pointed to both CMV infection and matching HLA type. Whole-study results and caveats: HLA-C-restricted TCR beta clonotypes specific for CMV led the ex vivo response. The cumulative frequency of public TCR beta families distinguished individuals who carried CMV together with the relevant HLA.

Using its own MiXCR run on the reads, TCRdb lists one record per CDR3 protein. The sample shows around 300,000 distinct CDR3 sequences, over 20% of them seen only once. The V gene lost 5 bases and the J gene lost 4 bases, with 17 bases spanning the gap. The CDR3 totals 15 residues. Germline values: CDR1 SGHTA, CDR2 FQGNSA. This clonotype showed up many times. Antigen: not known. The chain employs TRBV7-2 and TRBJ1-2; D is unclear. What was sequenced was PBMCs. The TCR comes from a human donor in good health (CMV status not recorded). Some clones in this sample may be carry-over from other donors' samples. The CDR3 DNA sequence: TGTGCCAGCAGCCCCACTCCCGGGCTCCGCTATGGCTACACCTTC. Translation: CASSPTPGLRYGYTF. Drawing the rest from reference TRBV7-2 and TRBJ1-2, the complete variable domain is GAGVSQSPSNKVTEKGKDVELRCDPISGHTALYWYRQSLGQGLEFLIYFQGNSAPDKSGLPSDRFSAERTGGSVSTLTIQRTQQEDSAVYLCASSPTPGLRYGYTFGSGTRLTVV.